This TCR beta chain derives from a study of blood T cell repertoires in COVID-19. Some clones are missing from TCRdb's copy, which holds only in-frame ones; the method was immunoSEQ multiplex PCR. The sample records tens of thousands of clones, 80% to 90% being singletons. The CDR3 has 17 residues. V usage is TRBV21-1 and J usage is TRBJ1-1; the table assigns TRBD1, which was not confirmed against the DNA. TRBV21-1 is classified as a pseudogene. This TCR was sampled from an elderly man with acute or convalescent COVID-19. Material for sequencing was peripheral blood. The CDR3: CASSTPDRGKRDTEAFF. CDR3 DNA: TGTGCCAGCAGCACACCTGACAGGGGGAAGAGGGACACTGAAGCTTTCTTT.